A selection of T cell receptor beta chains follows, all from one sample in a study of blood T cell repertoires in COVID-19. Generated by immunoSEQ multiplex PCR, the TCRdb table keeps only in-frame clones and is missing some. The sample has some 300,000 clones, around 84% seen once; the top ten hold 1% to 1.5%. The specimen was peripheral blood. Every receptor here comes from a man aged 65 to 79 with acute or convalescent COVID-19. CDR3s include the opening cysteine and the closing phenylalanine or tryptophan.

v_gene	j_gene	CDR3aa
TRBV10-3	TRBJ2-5	CATQGGQGEETQYF
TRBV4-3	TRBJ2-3	CASSHLSGGTDTQYF
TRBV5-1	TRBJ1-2	CASSLGAGTGGPGYTF
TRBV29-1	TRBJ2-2	CSGQTGRGAGTGELFF
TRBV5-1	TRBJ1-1	CASSSQDRGTEAFF
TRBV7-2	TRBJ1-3	CASSLGSSSGNTIYF
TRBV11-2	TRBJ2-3	CASRPPGRAGGDTQYF
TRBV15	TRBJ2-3	CATSVRQVGSTDTQYF
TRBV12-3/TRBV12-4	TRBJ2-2	CASSHSTGELFF
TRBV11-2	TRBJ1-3	CASSLDRGNTIYF
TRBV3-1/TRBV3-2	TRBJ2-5	CASSRQGGGETQYF
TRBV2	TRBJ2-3	CASSVSQGGPDTQYF
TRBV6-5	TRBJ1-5	CASSSSDRDQPQHF
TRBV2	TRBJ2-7	CASRTGRSLSYEQYF
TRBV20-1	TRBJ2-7	CSASDRGYEQYF
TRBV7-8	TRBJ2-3	CASSLAGRREDTQYF
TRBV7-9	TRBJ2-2	CASSAWTGGDTGELFF
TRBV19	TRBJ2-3	CASSKILAASTDTQYF
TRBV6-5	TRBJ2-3	CASSYSRQGKMYF
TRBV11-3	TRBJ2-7	CASSLDRGSPYEQYF
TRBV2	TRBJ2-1	CASRIQTYNEQFF
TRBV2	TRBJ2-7	CASSAGVSGSRYF
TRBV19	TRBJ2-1	CASSYAGRSYNEQFF
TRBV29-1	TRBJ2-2	CSGGTGVAGELFF
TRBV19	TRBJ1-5	CASSSQRGQINQPQHF
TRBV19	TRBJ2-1	CASSPWIAGVGMGEQFF
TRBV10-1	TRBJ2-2	CASSESGVAGGPSNTGELFF
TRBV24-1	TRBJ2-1	CATSDPGTSGFNEQFF
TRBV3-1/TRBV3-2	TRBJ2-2	CASSQGTNTVSGELFF
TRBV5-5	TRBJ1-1	CASSDGGRAGTEAFF
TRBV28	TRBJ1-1	CASSSPSNTEAFF
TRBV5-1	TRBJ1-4	CASSSDGRTRTRNEKLFF
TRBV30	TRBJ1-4	CAWSGTAENEKLFF
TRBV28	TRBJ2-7	CASTTIGGFYYEQYF
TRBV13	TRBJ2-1	CASSFYPGQAYNEQFF
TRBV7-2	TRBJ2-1	CASSLVDARSYNEQFF
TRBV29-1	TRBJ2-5	CSVEDSSGIETQYF
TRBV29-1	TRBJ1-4	CSAMDRGNEKLFF
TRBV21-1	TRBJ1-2	CASSKPGGPSNYGYTF
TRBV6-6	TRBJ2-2	CASSLPGQGTGELFF
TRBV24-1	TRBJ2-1	CATSDFTSGGSYEQFF
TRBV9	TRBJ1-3	CASSVENSGNTIYF
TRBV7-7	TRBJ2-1	CASSFGTPSSEQFF
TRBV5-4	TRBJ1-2	CASTKPAENYGYTF
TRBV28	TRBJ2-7	CASSSPWQGARYEQYF
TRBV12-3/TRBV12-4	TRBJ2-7	CASSFGQNYEQYF
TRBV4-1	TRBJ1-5	CASSQGAQGRDQPQHF
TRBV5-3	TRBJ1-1	CARSFRETGGRGGTEAFF
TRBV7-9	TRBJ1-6	CASTRDRVGSPLHF
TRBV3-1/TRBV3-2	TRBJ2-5	CASSQGTGRAETQYF
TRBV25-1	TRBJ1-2	CASSEAGTGNYGYTF
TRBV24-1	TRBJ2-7	CATSEGGQSEQYF
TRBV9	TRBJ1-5	CASSAAGGNQPQHF
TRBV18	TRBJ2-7	CASSPSGGRREQYF